This T cell receptor (beta chain) was sequenced for a study of regulatory dendritic cells for organ transplantation (dated by TCRdb to about 2017). About the investigation overall: The TCRbeta repertoires of sorted naive and memory CD4+ and CD8+ T cells were sequenced before and after allostimulation with regulatory or mature dendritic cells. The research as a whole found: The authors pointed out considerable heterogeneity between individuals in the alloreactive memory CD8+ T cell pool, and only a couple of subjects were sequenced. Of the resting subsets, the one holding the most alloreactive TCR clonotypes was memory CD8+ T cells. Naive CD4+ and CD8+ T cells showed highly diverse repertoires, whereas memory cells were less diverse and memory CD8+ cells were the most oligoclonal. In both subjects, allostimulation led to expansion of memory CD8+ clones, though the expansion induced by regulatory dendritic cells appeared to be more limited than that induced by mature dendritic cells.

Trimming takes 4 bases from V and 0 bases from J, and the germline ends sit 11 bases apart. Taken from cysteine to phenylalanine, the CDR3 has 16 residues. Of all the DNA, just the CDR3 is kept, 48 bases in frame from base 1. CDR1 and CDR2, per the germline V gene, are SGHRS and YFSETQ. TCRbeta CDR3 regions were amplified by multiplexed two-step PCR using Vbeta-specific forward primers and Jbeta-specific reverse primers. The TCRbeta libraries were sequenced on an Illumina instrument via the immunoSEQ service. The authors' pipeline ran thus. V, D and J genes were assigned using IMGT annotation, and counts were corrected for multiplex PCR bias using synthetic CDR3 analogues. The immunoSEQ Analyzer calculated repertoire clonality as one minus the normalized Shannon entropy. Fisher's exact test with Benjamini-Hochberg false discovery rate control was used to define clonal expansion, with two-tailed P<0.01. This immuneACCESS table, as held by TCRdb, lists in-frame sequences with V and J called but not all clones. Of the missing ones, under half trace to an unresolved V gene in checked studies; the others have no known cause. V, J and clone size are taken as reported in that table, and D and trimming were inferred from the DNA itself. In this sample the table shows under 30,000 clones, over 75% of which occur a single time. Jointly, the top ten make up roughly 2.2% of the sample.

Concerning this clone itself: The antigen it binds to is not known. No per-base quality is available; no much larger clone lies one base away.

FACS was used to sort naive T cells as CD45RA+ cells and memory T cells as CD45RO+ CD4+ or CD8+ cells. The T cells used for TCR sequencing were obtained from a couple of healthy control subjects. For the mixed lymphocyte reactions, sorted T cell subsets left unstimulated acted as baseline controls. The Qiagen DNeasy Blood & Tissue Kit was used for extraction of genomic DNA. The receptor chain draws on TRBV5-1 and TRBJ1-6; the D gene lacks a confident call. The source is a human donor in good health. The source material was memory CD4+ T cells from blood. The cell subset or site label, read with the paper, signifies: CD45RO+ memory T cells. The base sequence is TGCGCCAGCAGCCCGGATGGCAGCTCCTATAATTCACCCCTCCACTTT. Its protein reads: CASSPDGSSYNSPLHF.